This is a list of T cell receptor beta chains from one sample in a study of technical replicates of blood from a handful of donors. Data came from immunoSEQ multiplex PCR; TCRdb stores just in-frame clones and leaves some out. The sample contains some 74,000 clones, around 95% of which appear only once. Sequenced material: T cells isolated from PBMCs. Source of these receptors: a human donor in good health. Each CDR3 is given with its conserved first and last residue. Fields, in order: CDR3 protein, CDR3 DNA, clone size, V gene, J gene, D gene. The D gene is left open where the match is weak. The size entry is marked missing in some rows and otherwise reads once, few, many or a size class.

cdr3_aa: CASSDRDTQYF
cdr3_nt: TGTGCCAGCAGCGATCGGGATACGCAGTATTTT
clone_size: once
v_call: TRBV5-6
j_call: TRBJ2-3
d_call: .

cdr3_aa: CASRTDRAAEAFF
cdr3_nt: TGTGCCAGCAGAACCGACAGGGCTGCTGAAGCTTTCTTT
clone_size: .
v_call: TRBV6-5
j_call: TRBJ1-1
d_call: TRBD1

cdr3_aa: CASSFASGTGSGNTIYF
cdr3_nt: TGTGCCAGCAGCTTCGCCTCCGGGACAGGCTCTGGAAACACCATATATTTT
clone_size: .
v_call: TRBV7-9
j_call: TRBJ1-3
d_call: TRBD1

cdr3_aa: CASSLGVWQGNTGELFF
cdr3_nt: TGCGCCAGCAGTTTGGGGGTTTGGCAGGGGAACACCGGGGAGCTGTTTTTT
clone_size: .
v_call: TRBV5-1
j_call: TRBJ2-2
d_call: .

cdr3_aa: CASSSPRDRSFF
cdr3_nt: TGTGCCAGCAGCTCGCCCCGGGACAGGTCCTTCTTC
clone_size: .
v_call: TRBV7-9
j_call: TRBJ2-7
d_call: TRBD1

cdr3_aa: CASSPGSTGANYGYTF
cdr3_nt: TGTGCCAGCTCACCAGGGTCCACCGGAGCTAACTATGGCTACACCTTC
clone_size: .
v_call: TRBV18
j_call: TRBJ1-2
d_call: .

cdr3_aa: CASNLEGLADYNEQFF
cdr3_nt: TGTGCCAGCAATCTAGAGGGACTAGCGGACTACAATGAGCAGTTCTTC
clone_size: once
v_call: TRBV7-9
j_call: TRBJ2-1
d_call: TRBD2

cdr3_aa: CASSQTQGYEQYF
cdr3_nt: TGTGCCAGTAGCCAAACACAGGGGTACGAGCAGTACTTC
clone_size: .
v_call: TRBV19
j_call: TRBJ2-7
d_call: TRBD1

cdr3_aa: CASSPLYRGTEAFF
cdr3_nt: TGTGCCAGTAGCCCCCTATACAGGGGAACTGAAGCTTTCTTT
clone_size: .
v_call: TRBV19
j_call: TRBJ1-1
d_call: TRBD1

cdr3_aa: CASSQGTSGRPNYEQYF
cdr3_nt: TGCGCCAGCAGCCAAGGGACTAGCGGGAGACCTAACTACGAGCAGTACTTC
clone_size: .
v_call: TRBV4-1
j_call: TRBJ2-7
d_call: TRBD2

cdr3_aa: CATRPTLLDSPGVHGYTF
cdr3_nt: TGTGCCACCCGTCCCACACTTCTGGACAGCCCAGGGGTCCATGGCTACACCTTC
clone_size: .
v_call: TRBV27
j_call: TRBJ1-2
d_call: .

cdr3_aa: CASDDSYNEQFF
cdr3_nt: TGTGCCAGCGACGACAGCTACAATGAGCAGTTCTTC
clone_size: .
v_call: TRBV2
j_call: TRBJ2-1
d_call: .

cdr3_aa: CASSPPGQGSNQPQHF
cdr3_nt: TGTGCCAGCAGCCCCCCGGGACAGGGAAGCAATCAGCCCCAGCATTTT
clone_size: .
v_call: TRBV25-1
j_call: TRBJ1-5
d_call: TRBD1

cdr3_aa: CASSYQGGGQPQHF
cdr3_nt: TGTGCCAGCAGTTATCAGGGAGGAGGTCAGCCCCAGCATTTT
clone_size: .
v_call: TRBV27
j_call: TRBJ1-5
d_call: .

cdr3_aa: CASSYGAEFAYEQYF
cdr3_nt: TGTGCCAGCAGTTATGGGGCTGAATTCGCCTACGAGCAGTACTTC
clone_size: .
v_call: TRBV2
j_call: TRBJ2-7
d_call: .

cdr3_aa: CASTTLGLGSYNEQFF
cdr3_nt: TGTGCCAGCACTACCTTAGGACTAGGTAGCTACAATGAGCAGTTCTTC
clone_size: .
v_call: TRBV28
j_call: TRBJ2-1
d_call: TRBD2

cdr3_aa: CASTTGQQNTEAFF
cdr3_nt: TGTGCCAGCACAACGGGACAGCAGAACACTGAAGCTTTCTTT
clone_size: .
v_call: TRBV2
j_call: TRBJ1-1
d_call: TRBD1

cdr3_aa: CASSRRTETLNQPQHF
cdr3_nt: TGTGCCAGCAGCCGAAGGACAGAAACCCTTAATCAGCCCCAGCATTTT
clone_size: .
v_call: TRBV5-6
j_call: TRBJ1-5
d_call: .

cdr3_aa: CASSLGTGGWNTEAFF
cdr3_nt: TGTGCCAGCAGCCTTGGGACAGGGGGCTGGAACACTGAAGCTTTCTTT
clone_size: .
v_call: TRBV11-3
j_call: TRBJ1-1
d_call: TRBD1